The subject of this entry is one TCR beta chain. Clones were read by immunoSEQ multiplex PCR, and TCRdb kept only the in-frame ones, dropping some. The table lists tens of thousands of clones, approximately 90% of them singletons, with over 4% in the top ten. The V gene end was trimmed by 6 bases and the J gene end by 7 bases; junction bases not matched to a gene: 7. CDR1 SNHLY and CDR2 FYNNEI come from the germline V gene. This CDR3 comprises 13 residues. This sample was taken from a study of resident and recirculating memory T cells in vitiligo. This chain connects TRBV2 to TRBJ1-2, with 8 bases lining up with TRBD1. What was sequenced was blood. This TCR came from a male donor with vitiligo. The CDR3 loop is CASSVQGEGGYTF. For the CDR3, the DNA is TGTGCCAGCAGCGTACAGGGGGAAGGTGGCTACACCTTC.